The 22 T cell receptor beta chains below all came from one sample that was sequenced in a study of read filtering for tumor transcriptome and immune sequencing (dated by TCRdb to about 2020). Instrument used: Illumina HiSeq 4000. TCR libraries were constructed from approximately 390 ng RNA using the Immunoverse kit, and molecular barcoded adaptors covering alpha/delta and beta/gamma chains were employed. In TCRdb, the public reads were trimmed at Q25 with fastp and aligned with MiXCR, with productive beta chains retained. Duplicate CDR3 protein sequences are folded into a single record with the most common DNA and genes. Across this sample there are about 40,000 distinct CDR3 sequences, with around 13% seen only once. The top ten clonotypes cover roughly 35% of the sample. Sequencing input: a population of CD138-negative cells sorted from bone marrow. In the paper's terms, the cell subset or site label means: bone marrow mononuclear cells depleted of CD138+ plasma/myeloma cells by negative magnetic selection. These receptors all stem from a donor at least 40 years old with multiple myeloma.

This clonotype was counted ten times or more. CDR3 residues: CATSDPGSAGEKLFF. In DNA form, the CDR3 reads TGTGCCACCAGTGATCCGGGATCCGCTGGGGAAAAACTGTTTTTT. The chain has TRBV24-1 and TRBJ1-4; D is uncertain. The V end lost 3 bases, the J end lost 8 bases, and 15 bases lay between the germline ends. Germline values: CDR1 KGHDR, CDR2 SFDVKD. The CDR3 runs 15 residues.

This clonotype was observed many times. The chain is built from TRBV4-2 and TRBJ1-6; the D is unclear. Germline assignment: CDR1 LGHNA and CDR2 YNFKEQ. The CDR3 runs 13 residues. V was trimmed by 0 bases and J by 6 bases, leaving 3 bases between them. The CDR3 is CASSQDGNSPLHF. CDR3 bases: TGTGCCAGCAGCCAAGACGGTAATTCACCCCTCCACTTT.

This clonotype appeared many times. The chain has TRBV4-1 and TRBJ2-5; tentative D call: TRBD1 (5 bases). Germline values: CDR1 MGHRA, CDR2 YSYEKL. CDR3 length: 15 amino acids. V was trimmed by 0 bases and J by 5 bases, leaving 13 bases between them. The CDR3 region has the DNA TGCGCCAGCAGCCAAGACAGGGATGGAGCGGAGACCCAGTACTTC. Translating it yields CASSQDRDGAETQYF.

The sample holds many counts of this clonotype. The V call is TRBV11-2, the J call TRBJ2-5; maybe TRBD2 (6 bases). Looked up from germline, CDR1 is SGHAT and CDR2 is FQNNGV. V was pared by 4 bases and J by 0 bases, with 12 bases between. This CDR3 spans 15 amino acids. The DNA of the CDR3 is TGTGCCAGCAGCTCCACCCTAGCGTACCAAGAGACCCAGTACTTC. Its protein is CASSSTLAYQETQYF.

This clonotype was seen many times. CDR3 DNA sequence: TGCGCCAGCAGCGCAAGACAGGTTCGGAACACTGAAGCTTTCTTT. It encodes CASSARQVRNTEAFF. The chain links TRBV5-1 to TRBJ1-1; weak D call: TRBD1 (6 bases). Per the germline V gene, CDR1 is SGHRS and CDR2 is YFSETQ. CDR3 length equals 15 residues. Trimming took off 4 bases at V and 1 base at J, with 14 bases between the two ends.

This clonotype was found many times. CDR3 bases: TGTGCCAGCAGCTTAGATGGGCAGGGGAATCAGCCCCAGCATTTT. This encodes CASSLDGQGNQPQHF. The chain combines TRBV7-2 with TRBJ1-5; a weak D match, TRBD1 (6 bases). CDR3 length: 15 amino acids. Deletions cut 1 base from V and 4 bases from J, with 11 bases between. Germline lookup yields CDR1 SGHTA and CDR2 FQGNSA. Filled out from reference TRBV7-2 and TRBJ1-5, the complete variable domain reads GAGVSQSPSNKVTEKGKDVELRCDPISGHTALYWYRQSLGQGLEFLIYFQGNSAPDKSGLPSDRFSAERTGGSVSTLTIQRTQQEDSAVYLCASSLDGQGNQPQHFGDGTRLSIL.

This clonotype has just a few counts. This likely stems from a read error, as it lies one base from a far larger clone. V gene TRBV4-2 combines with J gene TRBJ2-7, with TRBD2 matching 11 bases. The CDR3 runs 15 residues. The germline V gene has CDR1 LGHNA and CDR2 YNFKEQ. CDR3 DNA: TGTGCCAACAGCCAGGGACTAGCGGAAGCCTACGAGCAGTACTTC. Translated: CANSQGLAEAYEQYF.

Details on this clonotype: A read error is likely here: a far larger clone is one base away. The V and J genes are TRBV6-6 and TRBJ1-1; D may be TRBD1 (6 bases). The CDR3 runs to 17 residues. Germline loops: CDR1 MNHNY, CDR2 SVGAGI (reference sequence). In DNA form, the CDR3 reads TGTGGCAGCAGTTACGTGACAGGATTGGGCCAGAACACTGAAGCTTTCTTT. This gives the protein CGSSYVTGLGQNTEAFF.

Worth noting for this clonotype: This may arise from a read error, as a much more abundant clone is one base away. The CDR3 is CASGPGSSSYEQYF. CDR3 coding DNA: TGTGCCAGCGGCCCAGGGTCTAGCAGCTACGAGCAGTACTTC. V is TRBV7-2 and J is TRBJ2-7, with D tentatively TRBD1 or TRBD2 (5 bases each). CDR1 and CDR2 from the germline V gene are SGHTA and FQGNSA. This CDR3 region has 14 residues. V was cut by 8 bases and J by 3 bases, with 17 bases left in between.

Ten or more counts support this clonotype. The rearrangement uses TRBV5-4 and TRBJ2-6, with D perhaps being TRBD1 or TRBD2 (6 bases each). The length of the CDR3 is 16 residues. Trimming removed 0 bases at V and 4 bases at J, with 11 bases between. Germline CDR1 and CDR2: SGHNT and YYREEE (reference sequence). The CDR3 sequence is CASSLVRGPGANVLTF. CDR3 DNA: TGTGCCAGCAGCTTGGTTCGGGGGCCCGGGGCCAACGTCCTGACTTTC.

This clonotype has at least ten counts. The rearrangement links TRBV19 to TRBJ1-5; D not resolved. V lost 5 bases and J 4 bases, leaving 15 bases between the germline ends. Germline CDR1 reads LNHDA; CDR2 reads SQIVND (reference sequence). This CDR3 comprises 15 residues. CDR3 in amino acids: CASSLWGSSNQPQHF. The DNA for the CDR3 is TGTGCCAGTAGTCTCTGGGGTAGCTCGAATCAGCCCCAGCATTTT.

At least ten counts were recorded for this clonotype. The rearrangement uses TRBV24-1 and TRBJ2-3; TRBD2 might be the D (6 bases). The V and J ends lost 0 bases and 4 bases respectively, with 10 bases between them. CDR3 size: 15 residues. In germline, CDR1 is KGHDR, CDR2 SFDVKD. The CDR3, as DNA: TGTGCCACCAGTGATTTGAGAGGAGGGTCAGATACGCAGTATTTT. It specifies CATSDLRGGSDTQYF.

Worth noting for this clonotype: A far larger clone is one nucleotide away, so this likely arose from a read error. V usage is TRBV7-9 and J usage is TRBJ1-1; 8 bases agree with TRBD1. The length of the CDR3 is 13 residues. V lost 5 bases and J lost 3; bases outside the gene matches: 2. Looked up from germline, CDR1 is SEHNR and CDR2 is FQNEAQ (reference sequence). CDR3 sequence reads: CASSPQGDTEAFF. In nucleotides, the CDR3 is TGTGCCAGCAGCCCACAGGGGGACACTGAAGCTTTCTTT.

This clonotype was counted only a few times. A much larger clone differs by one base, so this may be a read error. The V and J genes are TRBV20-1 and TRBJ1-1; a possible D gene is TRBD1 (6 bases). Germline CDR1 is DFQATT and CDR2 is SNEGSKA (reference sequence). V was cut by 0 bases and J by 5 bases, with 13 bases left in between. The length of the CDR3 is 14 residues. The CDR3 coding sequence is TGCAGTGCTAGAGACGGGGGGCGATGGACTGAAGCTTTCTTT. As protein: CSARDGGRWTEAFF.

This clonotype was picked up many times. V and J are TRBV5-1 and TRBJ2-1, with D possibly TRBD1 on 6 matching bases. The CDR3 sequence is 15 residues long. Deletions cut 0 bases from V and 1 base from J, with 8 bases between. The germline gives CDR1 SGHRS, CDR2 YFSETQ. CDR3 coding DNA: TGCGCCAGCAGCTTGGAGACAGGATCCTACAATGAGCAGTTCTTC. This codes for CASSLETGSYNEQFF.

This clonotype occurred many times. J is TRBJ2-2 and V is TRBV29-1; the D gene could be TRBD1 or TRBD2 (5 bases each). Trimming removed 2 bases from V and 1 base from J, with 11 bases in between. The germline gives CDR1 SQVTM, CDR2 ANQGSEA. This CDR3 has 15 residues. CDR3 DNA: TGCAGCGTTGAAAAAGGGACCGGGAACACCGGGGAGCTGTTTTTT. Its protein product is CSVEKGTGNTGELFF.

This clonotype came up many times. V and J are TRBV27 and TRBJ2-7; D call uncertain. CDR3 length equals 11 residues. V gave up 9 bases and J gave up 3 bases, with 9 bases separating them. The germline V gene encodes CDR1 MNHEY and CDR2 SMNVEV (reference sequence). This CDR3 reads CASGRYYEQYF. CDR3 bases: TGTGCCAGTGGCAGGTACTACGAGCAGTACTTC.

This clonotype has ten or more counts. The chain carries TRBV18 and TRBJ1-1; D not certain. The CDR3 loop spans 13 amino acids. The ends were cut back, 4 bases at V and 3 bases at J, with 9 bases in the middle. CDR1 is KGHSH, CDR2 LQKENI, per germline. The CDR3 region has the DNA TGTGCCAGCTCACGAGACGAGGACACTGAAGCTTTCTTT. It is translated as CASSRDEDTEAFF.

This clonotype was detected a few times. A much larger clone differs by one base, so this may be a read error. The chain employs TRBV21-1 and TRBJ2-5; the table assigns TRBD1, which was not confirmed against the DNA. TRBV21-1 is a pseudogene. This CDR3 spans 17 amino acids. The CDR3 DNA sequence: TGTGCCAGCAGCGAACGTGGTCCCTCGCGGGCGGAAGAGACCCAGCACTTC. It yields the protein CASSERGPSRAEETQHF.

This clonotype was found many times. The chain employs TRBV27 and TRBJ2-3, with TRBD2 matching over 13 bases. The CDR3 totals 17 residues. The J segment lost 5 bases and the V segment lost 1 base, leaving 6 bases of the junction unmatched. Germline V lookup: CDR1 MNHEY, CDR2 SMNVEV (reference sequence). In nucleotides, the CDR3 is TGTGCCAGCAGTTTATTAGGACTAGCGGGAGTGAAAGATACGCAGTATTTT. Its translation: CASSLLGLAGVKDTQYF.

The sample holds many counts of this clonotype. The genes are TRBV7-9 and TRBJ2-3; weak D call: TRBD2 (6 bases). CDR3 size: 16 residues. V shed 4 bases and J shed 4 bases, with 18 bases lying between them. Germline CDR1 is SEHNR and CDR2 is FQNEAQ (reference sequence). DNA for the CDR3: TGTGCCAGCAGCTCCCCCGGGACTCCGGGGGCAGATACGCAGTATTTT. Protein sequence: CASSSPGTPGADTQYF.

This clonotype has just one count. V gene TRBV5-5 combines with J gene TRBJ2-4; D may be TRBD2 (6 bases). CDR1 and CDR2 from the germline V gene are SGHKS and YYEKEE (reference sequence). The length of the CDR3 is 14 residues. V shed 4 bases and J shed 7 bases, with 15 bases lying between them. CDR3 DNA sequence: TGTGCCAGCAGCCGGGGGACGGAGGCCAACATTCAGTACTTC. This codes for CASSRGTEANIQYF. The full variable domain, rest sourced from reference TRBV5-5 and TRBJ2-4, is DAGVTQSPTHLIKTRGQQVTLRCSPISGHKSVSWYQQVLGQGPQFIFQYYEKEERGRGNFPDRFSARQFPNYSSELNVNALLLGDSALYLCASSRGTEANIQYFGAGTRLSVL.